This TCR beta chain was retrieved from a study of T cell responses to AZD1222 COVID-19 vaccine. A word on this clone: Antigen: not known.

The method was immunoSEQ multiplex PCR; TCRdb's version includes in-frame clones alone and lacks a portion of them. The table has about 110,000 clones, approximately 89% seen once. Study-wide findings and caveats: Reports indicate that nearly half of spike-specific TCRs are directed at unmutated variant regions. At baseline, just five or six AZD1222 recipients tested seropositive. No repertoire was sampled before or during the peak T cell response, only after it. CD4 TCRs covered the whole spike, strongest at regions 160-218 and 743-854.

Trimming shortened V by 5 bases and J by 7 bases, and 12 bases separated the two germline ends. Germline CDR1 is LNHDA and CDR2 is SQIVND (reference sequence). CDR3 length: 13 residues. This TCR derives from an adult in good health. The chain couples TRBV19 to TRBJ1-5; the D gene is possibly TRBD1 (5 bases). The sequenced sample was peripheral blood, obtained on day 0 of AZD1222 vaccination. In DNA, the CDR3 is TGTGCCAGTAGTGAGCAGGGCCGGCAGCCCCAGCATTTT. As protein: CASSEQGRQPQHF.